Described below is a single TCR beta chain sequence and its context. The antigen remains undetermined. The control group consisted of healthy donors matched for age and sex. The record originates from a study of CD8 T cells in Susac syndrome. Germline lookup yields CDR1 SNHLY and CDR2 FYNNEI. The CDR3 sequence is 13 residues long. V lost 6 bases and J 4 bases, leaving 12 bases between the germline ends. Random hexamers served to reverse transcribe roughly 0.5 to 1 ug RNA. In TCRdb, the immunoSEQ multiplex PCR reads were re-called with MiXCR into one record per CDR3 protein. The sample contains about 120,000 distinct CDR3 sequences, roughly 94% of which appear only once. General study findings and limits: By the study's own acknowledgment, its TCR sequencing and HLA analysis included relatively few individuals.

This chain uses TRBV2 with TRBJ1-2, with D perhaps matching TRBD1 (6 bases). This TCR was sampled from a human donor in good health. Sequenced: CD4+ T cells from PBMCs. Here the CDR3 reads CASSRQVLYGYTF. The CDR3 coding sequence is TGTGCCAGCAGCCGACAGGTCCTCTATGGCTACACCTTC. Drawing the rest from reference TRBV2 and TRBJ1-2, the complete variable domain is EPEVTQTPSHQVTQMGQEVILRCVPISNHLYFYWYRQILGQKVEFLVSFYNNEISEKSEIFDDQFSVERPDGSNFTLKIRSTKLEDSAMYFCASSRQVLYGYTFGSGTRLTVV.